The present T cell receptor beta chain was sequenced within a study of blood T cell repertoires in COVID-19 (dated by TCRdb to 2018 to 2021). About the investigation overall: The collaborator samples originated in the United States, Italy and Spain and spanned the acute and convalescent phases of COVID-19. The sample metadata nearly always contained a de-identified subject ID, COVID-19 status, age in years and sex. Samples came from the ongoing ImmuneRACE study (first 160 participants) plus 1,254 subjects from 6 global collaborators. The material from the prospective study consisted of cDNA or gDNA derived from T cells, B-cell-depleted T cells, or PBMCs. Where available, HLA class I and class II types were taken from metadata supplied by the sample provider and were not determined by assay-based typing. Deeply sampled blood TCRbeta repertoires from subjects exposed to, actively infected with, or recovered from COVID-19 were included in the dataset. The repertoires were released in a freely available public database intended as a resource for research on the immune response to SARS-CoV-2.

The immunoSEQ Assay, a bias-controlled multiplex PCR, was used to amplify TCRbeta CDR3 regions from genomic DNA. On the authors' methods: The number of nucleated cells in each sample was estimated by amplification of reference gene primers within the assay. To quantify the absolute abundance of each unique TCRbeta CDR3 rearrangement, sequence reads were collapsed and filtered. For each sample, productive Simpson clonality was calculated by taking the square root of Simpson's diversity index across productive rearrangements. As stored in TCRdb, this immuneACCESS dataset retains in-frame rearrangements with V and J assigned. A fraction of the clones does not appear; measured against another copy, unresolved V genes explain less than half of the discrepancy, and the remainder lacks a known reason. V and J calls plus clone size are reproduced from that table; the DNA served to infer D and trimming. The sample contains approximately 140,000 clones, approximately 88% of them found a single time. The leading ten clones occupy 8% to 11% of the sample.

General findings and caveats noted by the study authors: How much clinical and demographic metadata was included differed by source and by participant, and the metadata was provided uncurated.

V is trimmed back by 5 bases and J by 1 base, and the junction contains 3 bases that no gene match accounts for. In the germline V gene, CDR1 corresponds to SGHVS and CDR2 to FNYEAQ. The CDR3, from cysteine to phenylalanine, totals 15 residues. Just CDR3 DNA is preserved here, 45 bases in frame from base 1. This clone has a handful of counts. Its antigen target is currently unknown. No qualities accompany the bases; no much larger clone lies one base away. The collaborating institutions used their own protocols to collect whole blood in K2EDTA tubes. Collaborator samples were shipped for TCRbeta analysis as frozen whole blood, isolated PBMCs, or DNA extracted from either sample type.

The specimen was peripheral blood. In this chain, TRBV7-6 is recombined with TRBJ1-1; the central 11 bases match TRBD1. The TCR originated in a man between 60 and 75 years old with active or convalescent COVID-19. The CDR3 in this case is CASSRGQGANTEAFF. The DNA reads TGTGCCAGCAGCCGCGGACAGGGGGCGAACACTGAAGCTTTCTTT.